Below, 10 T cell receptor beta chains from the same sample are listed, as sequenced in a study of T cells in Graves' hyperthyroidism and ophthalmopathy. Amplified regions were TCR beta CDR3 sequences from RNA transcripts. The HTBI primer set was used in a first-round RT-PCR of the TCR CDR3. A single record per CDR3 protein comes from TCRdb applying MiXCR to the multiplex PCR reads. The top ten hold roughly 19% of the sample, which has a few hundred thousand distinct CDR3 sequences, approximately 14% seen once. Input material: blood. Source of these receptors: a woman aged 60 to 75 with Graves' ophthalmopathy.

The chain couples TRBV10-1 to TRBJ1-5; D remains unclear. The CDR3 runs 17 residues. Germline V CDR1 and CDR2: WNHNN, SYGVQD (reference sequence). V lost 0 bases, J lost 0 bases, and 12 bases lay in between. In DNA, the CDR3 is TGCGCCAGCAGTGAGTCTTTTGAGGTGCATAGCAATCAGCCCCAGCATTTT. Protein: CASSESFEVHSNQPQHF.

This clonotype came up many times. This chain uses TRBV4-1 with TRBJ1-5; D is undetermined. The CDR3 contains 15 residues. Looked up from germline, CDR1 is MGHRA and CDR2 is YSYEKL. V lost 0 bases to trimming and J lost 3 bases, with 9 bases between them. The CDR3 loop is CASSQDADPNQPQHF. The CDR3 coding sequence is TGCGCCAGCAGCCAAGATGCTGACCCCAATCAGCCCCAGCATTTT.

In regard to this clonotype: A read error is possible here, since a much larger clone lies one base away. V usage is TRBV30 and J usage is TRBJ2-4, with D possibly called TRBD1 or TRBD2 (7 bases each). Germline V CDR1 and CDR2: GTSNPN, SVGIG (reference sequence). This CDR3 spans 14 amino acids. For the CDR3, the DNA is TGTGCCTGGAGTGGCAGGGGGAGGGGAAACATTCAGCACTTC. Amino acids: CAWSGRGRGNIQHF.

This clonotype has at least ten counts. This chain joins TRBV2 and TRBJ2-7; D might be TRBD2 (5 bases). Trimming removed 5 bases from V and 3 bases from J, with 17 bases in between. Germline V gene lookup returns CDR1 SNHLY and CDR2 FYNNEI. The CDR3 loop spans 15 amino acids. CDR3 nucleotide sequence: TGTGCCAGCAGTCCCTCCCTAGCCCTTAACTACGAGCAGTACTTC. Its translation: CASSPSLALNYEQYF.

This clonotype was recorded at least ten times. The CDR3 DNA reads as TGTGCCAGCAGCTTAAGTACGGCGGAACATACGCAGTATTTT. As protein: CASSLSTAEHTQYF. The V call is TRBV7-9, the J call TRBJ2-3; D call uncertain. The V end lost 2 bases, the J end lost 7 bases, and 13 bases lay between the germline ends. The V gene's germline CDR1 is SEHNR and CDR2 FQNEAQ (reference sequence). The CDR3 covers 14 residues.

V and J are TRBV20-1 and TRBJ2-5; tentative D call: TRBD2 (6 bases). Germline V gene lookup returns CDR1 DFQATT and CDR2 SNEGSKA (reference sequence). V lost 0 bases, J lost 1 base, and 15 bases lay in between. The CDR3 has 16 residues. As DNA, the CDR3 is TGCAGTGCTAGAGAGGGTGGGCCCGGGAGCCAAGAGACCCAGTACTTC. Protein: CSAREGGPGSQETQYF.

This chain joins TRBV7-9 and TRBJ2-1, with D perhaps given as TRBD1 or TRBD2 (6 bases each). Trimming removed 4 bases at V and 4 bases at J, with 14 bases between. Per germline, CDR1 SEHNR and CDR2 FQNEAQ (reference sequence). The CDR3 consists of 15 residues. The CDR3 sequence is CASSSRRDTYNEQFF. Written as DNA, the CDR3 is TGTGCCAGCAGCTCCAGGCGGGACACATACAATGAGCAGTTCTTC. The entire variable domain, with the rest obtained from reference TRBV7-9 and TRBJ2-1, is as follows: DTGVSQNPRHKITKRGQNVTFRCDPISEHNRLYWYRQTLGQGPEFLTYFQNEAQLEKSRLLSDRFSAERPKGSFSTLEIQRTEQGDSAMYLCASSSRRDTYNEQFFGPGTRLTVL.

About this clonotype: A much larger clone is a single base away; this may be a read error. The rearrangement uses TRBV28 and TRBJ2-5, with D perhaps being TRBD1 or TRBD2 (5 bases each). The germline V gene has CDR1 MDHEN and CDR2 SYDVKM. Trimming took off 4 bases at V and 5 bases at J, with 11 bases between the two ends. CDR3 size: 13 residues. The CDR3, as DNA: TGTGCCAGCAGTTCGGGGCCTCGGGAGACCCAGTACTTC. It translates to CASSSGPRETQYF.

This clonotype was detected ten times or more. The chain links TRBV27 to TRBJ2-7; D unclear. The CDR3 loop spans 13 amino acids. Per the germline V gene, CDR1 is MNHEY and CDR2 is SMNVEV (reference sequence). The V end was cut by 6 bases, the J end by 2 bases, with 11 bases between. The CDR3 DNA reads TGTGCCAGCAGCTTAGGATCGGCCTACGAGCAGTACTTC. Translation gives CASSLGSAYEQYF.

In this sample, this clonotype turned up many times. This chain links TRBV20-1 with TRBJ2-1; no clear D gene. This CDR3 has 14 amino acids. Trimming removed 5 bases at V and 1 base at J, with 12 bases between. Germline CDR1 reads DFQATT; CDR2 reads SNEGSKA (reference sequence). The CDR3 loop is CSAPPDASYNEQFF. DNA of the CDR3: TGCAGTGCTCCCCCTGACGCGTCCTACAATGAGCAGTTCTTC.